The clone carrying this TCR beta chain appeared a single time. Original handling: Amplified reference gene primers provided the basis for estimating nucleated cell counts. Produced via immunoSEQ multiplex PCR; TCRdb's table is partial and in-frame only. V and J calls and clone size are copied from that table; D and trimming were computed from the DNA. This sample has about 90,000 clones; 85% to 95% occur once, and the top ten carry approximately 6%. The data were obtained in a study of blood T cell repertoires in COVID-19. Study information: The study drew acute and convalescent COVID-19 samples from the United States, Italy and Spain. PBMCs, B-cell-depleted T cells, or T cells were the source of the cDNA or gDNA that made up the material.

Per the germline V gene, CDR1 is SGHAT and CDR2 is FQNNGV. This CDR3 comprises 18 residues. The V segment lost 5 bases and the J segment 3 bases; nucleotides outside the gene matches: 10. This chain links TRBV11-2 with TRBJ2-6; TRBD1 matches 10 bases. The sequenced sample consisted of peripheral blood. The clonotype was recovered from a woman between 55 and 75 years old with active COVID-19. This CDR3 is CASSVAGQGFFGANVLTF. The CDR3 DNA is TGTGCCAGCAGCGTCGCGGGACAGGGGTTTTTTGGGGCCAACGTCCTGACTTTC.